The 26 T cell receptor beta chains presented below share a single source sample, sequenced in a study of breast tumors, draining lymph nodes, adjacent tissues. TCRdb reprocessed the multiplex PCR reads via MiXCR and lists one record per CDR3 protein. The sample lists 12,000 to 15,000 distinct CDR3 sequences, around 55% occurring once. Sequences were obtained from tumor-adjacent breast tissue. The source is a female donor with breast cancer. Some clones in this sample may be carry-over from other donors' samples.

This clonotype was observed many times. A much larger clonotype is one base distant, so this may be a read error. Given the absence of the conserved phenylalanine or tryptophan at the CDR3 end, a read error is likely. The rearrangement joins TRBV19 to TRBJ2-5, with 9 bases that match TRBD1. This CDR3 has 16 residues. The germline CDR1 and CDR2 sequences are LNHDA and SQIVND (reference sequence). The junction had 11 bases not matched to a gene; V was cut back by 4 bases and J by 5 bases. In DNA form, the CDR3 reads TGTGCCAGTAGTAGAACGGGACAGGGTTTTTCTGAGACCCAGTACTCC. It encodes CASSRTGQGFSETQYS.

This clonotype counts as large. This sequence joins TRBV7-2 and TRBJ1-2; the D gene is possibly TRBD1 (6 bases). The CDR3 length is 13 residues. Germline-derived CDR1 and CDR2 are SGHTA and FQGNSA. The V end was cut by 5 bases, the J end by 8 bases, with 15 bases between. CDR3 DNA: TGTGCCAGCAGCCCCTCGGGGGGGCGAGGCTACACCTTC. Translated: CASSPSGGRGYTF.

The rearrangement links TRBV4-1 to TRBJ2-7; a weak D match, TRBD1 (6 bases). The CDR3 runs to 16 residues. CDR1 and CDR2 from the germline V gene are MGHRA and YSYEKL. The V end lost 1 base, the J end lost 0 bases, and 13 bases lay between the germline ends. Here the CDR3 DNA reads TGCGCCAGCAGCCAAGGGGGGCGGAAGAGCTCCTACGAGCAGTACTTC. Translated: CASSQGGRKSSYEQYF.

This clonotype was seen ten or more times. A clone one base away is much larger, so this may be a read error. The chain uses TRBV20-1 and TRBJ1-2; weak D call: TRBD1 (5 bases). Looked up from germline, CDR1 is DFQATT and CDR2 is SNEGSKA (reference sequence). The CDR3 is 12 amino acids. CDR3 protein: CSAVDSAYGSTF. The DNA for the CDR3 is TGCAGTGCTGTCGACAGTGCCTATGGCTCCACCTTC.

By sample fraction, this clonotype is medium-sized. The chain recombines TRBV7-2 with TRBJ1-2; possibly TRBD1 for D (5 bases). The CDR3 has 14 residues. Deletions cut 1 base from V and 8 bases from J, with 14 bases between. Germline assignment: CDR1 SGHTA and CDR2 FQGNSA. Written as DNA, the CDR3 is TGTGCCAGCAGCTTAGTATCTCTAGGGACGGGCTACACCTTC. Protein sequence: CASSLVSLGTGYTF.

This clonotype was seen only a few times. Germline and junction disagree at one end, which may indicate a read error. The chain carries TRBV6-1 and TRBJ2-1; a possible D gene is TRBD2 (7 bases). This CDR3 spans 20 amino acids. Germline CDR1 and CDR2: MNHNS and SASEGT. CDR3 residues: CASSQARGGGAGAATNEQFF. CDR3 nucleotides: TGTGCCAGCAGTCAAGCGAGGGGGGGAGGGGCGGGAGCAGCTACTAATGAGCAGTTCTTC.

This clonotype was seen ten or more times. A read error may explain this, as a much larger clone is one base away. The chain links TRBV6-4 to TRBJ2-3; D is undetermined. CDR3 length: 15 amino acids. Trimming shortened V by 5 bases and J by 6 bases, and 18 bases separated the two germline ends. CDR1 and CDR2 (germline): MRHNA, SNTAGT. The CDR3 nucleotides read TGTGCCAGCAGTCAAGTTGGCCTCGGAGCGGATACGCAGTATTTT. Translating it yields CASSQVGLGADTQYF.

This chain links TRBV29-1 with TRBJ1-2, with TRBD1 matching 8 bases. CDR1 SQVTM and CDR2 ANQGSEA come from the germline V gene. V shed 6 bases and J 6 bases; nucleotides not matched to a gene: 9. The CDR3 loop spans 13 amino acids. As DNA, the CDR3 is TGCAGCGTCATATCGACAGGGGAAGATGGCTACACCTTC. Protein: CSVISTGEDGYTF. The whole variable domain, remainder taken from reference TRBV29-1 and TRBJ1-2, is SAVISQKPSRDICQRGTSLTIQCQVDSQVTMMFWYRQQPGQSLTLIATANQGSEATYESGFVIDKFPISRPNLTFSTLTVSNMSPEDSSIYLCSVISTGEDGYTFGSGTRLTVV.

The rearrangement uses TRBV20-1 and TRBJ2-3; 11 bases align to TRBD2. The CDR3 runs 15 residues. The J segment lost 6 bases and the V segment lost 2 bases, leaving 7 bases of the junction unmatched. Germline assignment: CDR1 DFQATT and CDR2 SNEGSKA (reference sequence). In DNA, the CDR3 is TGCAGTGCTAGACCCCTAGCGGGAGGCCAGGATACGCAGTATTTT. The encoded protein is CSARPLAGGQDTQYF.

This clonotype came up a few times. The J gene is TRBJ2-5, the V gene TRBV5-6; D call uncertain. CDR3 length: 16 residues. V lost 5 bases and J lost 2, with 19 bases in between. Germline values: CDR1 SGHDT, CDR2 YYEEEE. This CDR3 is CASRTRAALLQETQYF. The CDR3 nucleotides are TGTGCCAGCAGAACCCGGGCTGCGTTACTACAAGAGACCCAGTACTTC.

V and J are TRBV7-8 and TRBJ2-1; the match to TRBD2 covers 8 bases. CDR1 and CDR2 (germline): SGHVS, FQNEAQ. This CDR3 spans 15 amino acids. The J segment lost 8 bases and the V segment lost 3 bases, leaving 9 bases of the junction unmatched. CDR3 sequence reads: CASSFPAGVRDEQFF. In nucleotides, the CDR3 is TGTGCCAGCAGCTTTCCAGCGGGAGTCCGCGATGAGCAGTTCTTC. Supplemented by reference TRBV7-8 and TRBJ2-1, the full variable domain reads GAGVSQSPRYKVAKRGQDVALRCDPISGHVSLFWYQQALGQGPEFLTYFQNEAQLDKSGLPSDRFFAERPEGSVSTLKIQRTQQEDSAVYLCASSFPAGVRDEQFFGPGTRLTVL.

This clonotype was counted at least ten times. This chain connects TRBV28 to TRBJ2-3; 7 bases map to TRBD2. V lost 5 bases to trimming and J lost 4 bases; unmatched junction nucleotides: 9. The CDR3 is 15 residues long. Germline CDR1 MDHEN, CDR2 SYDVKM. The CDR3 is CASSARLALADTQYF. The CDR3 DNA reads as TGTGCCAGCAGTGCCCGACTAGCCCTGGCAGATACGCAGTATTTT.

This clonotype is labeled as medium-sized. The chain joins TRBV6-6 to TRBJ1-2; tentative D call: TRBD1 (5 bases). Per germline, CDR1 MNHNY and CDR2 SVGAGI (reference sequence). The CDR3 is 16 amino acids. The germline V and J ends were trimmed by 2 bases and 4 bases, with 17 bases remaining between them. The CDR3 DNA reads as TGTGCCAGCAGTTACCTCACGGGGGTCGGGAGCTATGGCTACACCTTC. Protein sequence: CASSYLTGVGSYGYTF.

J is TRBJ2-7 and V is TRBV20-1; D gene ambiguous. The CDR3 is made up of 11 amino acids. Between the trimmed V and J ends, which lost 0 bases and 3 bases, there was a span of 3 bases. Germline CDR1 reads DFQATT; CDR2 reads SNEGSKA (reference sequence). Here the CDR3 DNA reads TGCAGTGCTAGAGACGTCTACGAGCAGTACTTC. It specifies CSARDVYEQYF.

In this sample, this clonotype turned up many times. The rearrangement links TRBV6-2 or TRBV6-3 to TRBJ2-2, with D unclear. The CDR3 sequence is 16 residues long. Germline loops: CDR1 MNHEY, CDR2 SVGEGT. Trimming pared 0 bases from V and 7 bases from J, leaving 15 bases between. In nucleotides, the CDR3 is TGTGCCAGCAGTTACTCGTATAGGGTTGACGTCGGGGAGCTGTTTTTT. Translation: CASSYSYRVDVGELFF.

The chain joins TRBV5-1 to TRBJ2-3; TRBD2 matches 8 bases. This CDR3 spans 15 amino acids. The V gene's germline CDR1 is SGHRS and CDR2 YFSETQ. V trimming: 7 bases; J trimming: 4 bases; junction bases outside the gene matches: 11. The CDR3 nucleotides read TGCGCCAGCTCTGGACTAGCTGCTAACCCAGATACGCAGTATTTT. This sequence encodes CASSGLAANPDTQYF.

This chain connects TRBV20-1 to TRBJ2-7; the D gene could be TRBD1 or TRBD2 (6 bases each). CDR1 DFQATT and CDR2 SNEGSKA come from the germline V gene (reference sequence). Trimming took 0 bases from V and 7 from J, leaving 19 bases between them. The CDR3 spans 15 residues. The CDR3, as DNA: TGCAGTGCTAGAGATCTGGCGGGGTGGGGGCAAGAGCAGTACTTC. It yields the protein CSARDLAGWGQEQYF.

CDR3 residues: CASSLLGGTSGGLTDTQYF. DNA of the CDR3: TGTGCCAGCAGCCTCCTCGGCGGGACTAGCGGGGGCCTCACAGATACGCAGTATTTT. The rearrangement uses TRBV7-6 and TRBJ2-3, with 14 nucleotides matching TRBD2. The CDR3 has 19 amino acids. V was clipped by 5 bases and J by 2 bases; unmatched bases: 12. Germline CDR1 SGHVS, CDR2 FNYEAQ.

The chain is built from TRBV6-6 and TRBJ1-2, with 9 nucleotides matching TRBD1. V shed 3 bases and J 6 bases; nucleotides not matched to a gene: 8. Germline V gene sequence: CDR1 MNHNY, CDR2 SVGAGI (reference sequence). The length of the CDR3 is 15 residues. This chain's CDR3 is CASSYSGTGMNGYTF. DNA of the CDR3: TGTGCCAGCAGTTATAGCGGGACAGGGATGAATGGCTACACCTTC.

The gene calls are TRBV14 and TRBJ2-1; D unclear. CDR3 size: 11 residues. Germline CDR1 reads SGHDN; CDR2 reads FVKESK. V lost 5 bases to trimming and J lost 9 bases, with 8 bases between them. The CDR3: CASSRDFEQFF. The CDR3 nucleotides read TGTGCCAGCAGCAGAGATTTTGAGCAGTTCTTC.

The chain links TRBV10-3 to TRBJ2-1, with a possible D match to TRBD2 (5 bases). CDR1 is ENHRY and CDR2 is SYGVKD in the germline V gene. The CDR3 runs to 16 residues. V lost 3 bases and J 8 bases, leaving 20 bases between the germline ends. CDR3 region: CAISEELAYDGDEQFF. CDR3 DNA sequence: TGTGCCATCAGTGAAGAGTTAGCGTACGATGGTGATGAGCAGTTCTTC.

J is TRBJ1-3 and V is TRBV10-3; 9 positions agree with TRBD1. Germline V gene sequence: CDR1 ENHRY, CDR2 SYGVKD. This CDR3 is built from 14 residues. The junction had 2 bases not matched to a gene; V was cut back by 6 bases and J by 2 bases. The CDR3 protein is CAISRQGAGNTIYF. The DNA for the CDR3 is TGTGCCATCAGCAGACAGGGGGCTGGAAACACCATATATTTT.

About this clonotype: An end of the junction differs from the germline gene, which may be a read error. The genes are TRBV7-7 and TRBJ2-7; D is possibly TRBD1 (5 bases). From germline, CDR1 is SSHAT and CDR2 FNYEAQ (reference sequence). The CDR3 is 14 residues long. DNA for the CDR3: TGTGCTAGCAGCTTGAGGCAGGGTGCATACGAGCAGTACTTC. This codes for CASSLRQGAYEQYF.

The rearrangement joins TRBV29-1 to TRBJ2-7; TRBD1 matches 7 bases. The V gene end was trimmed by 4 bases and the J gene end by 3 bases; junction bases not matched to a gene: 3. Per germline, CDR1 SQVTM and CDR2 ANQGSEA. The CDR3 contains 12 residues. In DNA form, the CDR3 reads TGCAGCGTTGCGACAGGGTTCTACGAGCAGTACTTC. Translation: CSVATGFYEQYF.

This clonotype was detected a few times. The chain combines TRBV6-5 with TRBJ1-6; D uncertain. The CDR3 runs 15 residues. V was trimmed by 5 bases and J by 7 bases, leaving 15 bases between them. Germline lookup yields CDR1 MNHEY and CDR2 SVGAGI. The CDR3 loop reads CASSTLGGQNSPLHF. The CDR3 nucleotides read TGTGCCAGCAGTACCCTCGGAGGGCAGAATTCACCCCTCCACTTT.

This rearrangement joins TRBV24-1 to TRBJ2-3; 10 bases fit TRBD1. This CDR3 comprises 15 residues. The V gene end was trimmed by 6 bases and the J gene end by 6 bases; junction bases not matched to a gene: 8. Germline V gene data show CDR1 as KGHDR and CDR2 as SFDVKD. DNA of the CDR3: TGTGCCACCAGTACGAGACAGGGGGCTTCGGATACGCAGTATTTT. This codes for CATSTRQGASDTQYF.